This T cell receptor (beta chain) was documented in a study of T-cell memory formation after mild COVID-19. Study-level information: Largely donor-specific TCR clusters were found. Regarding the study as a whole: Clones that contracted clustered mainly in CM and EM if CD4+ and in EMRA if CD8+.

On this clonotype itself: The antigen remains undetermined.

V lost 0 bases, J lost 0 bases, and 6 bases stayed unmatched. The germline V gene encodes CDR1 SGHRS and CDR2 YFSETQ. This CDR3 contains 17 residues. TCRdb redid the calling of the 5' RACE reads with MiXCR, one entry per CDR3 protein. The sample shows some 250,000 distinct CDR3 sequences, 9.4% of them seen only once. The receptor comes from a man between 18 and 29 years old who had mild COVID-19 (a few samples of this study predate the infection). Cell type and time point are not known. V is TRBV5-1 and J is TRBJ2-3; 8 positions match TRBD2. The sequencing sample was made of PBMCs or a T cell subset sorted from them (not recorded which). The CDR3 loop is CASSLEASGSSTDTQYF. In nucleotides, the CDR3 is TGCGCCAGCAGCTTGGAGGCTAGCGGGTCAAGCACAGATACGCAGTATTTT.